This TCR beta chain was sequenced during a study of blood T cell repertoires in COVID-19 (dated by TCRdb to 2018 to 2020). Turning to the overall study: The collaborator samples originated in the United States, Italy and Spain and spanned the acute and convalescent phases of COVID-19. The samples were drawn from the first 160 participants of the ongoing ImmuneRACE study and from some 1,300 subjects provided by 6 global collaborators. Deeply sampled blood TCRbeta repertoires from subjects exposed to, actively infected with, or recovered from COVID-19 were included in the dataset. The repertoires were made available in a free public database intended to serve as a resource for research on the immune response to SARS-CoV-2. HLA class I and class II types, where available, came from metadata supplied by the sample provider rather than from assay-based typing. Sample metadata almost always included a de-identified subject ID, COVID-19 status, age in years and sex. The material from the prospective study consisted of cDNA or gDNA derived from T cells, B-cell-depleted T cells, or PBMCs. Findings and caveats that apply to the study as a whole: The quantity of clinical and demographic metadata differed by source and by participant and was supplied without curation.

Worth noting for this clone: Its antigen is still unknown. Per-nucleotide qualities are absent, and no much larger clonotype sits a single base away.

TCRbeta CDR3 regions were amplified from genomic DNA by means of the immunoSEQ Assay, a bias-controlled multiplex PCR. Regarding the original processing steps: The number of nucleated cells in each sample was estimated from the amplification of reference gene primers within the assay. To quantify the absolute abundance of each unique TCRbeta CDR3 rearrangement, sequence reads were collapsed and filtered. For each sample, productive Simpson clonality was calculated as the square root of Simpson's diversity index across productive rearrangements. As stored in TCRdb, this immuneACCESS dataset retains in-frame rearrangements with V and J assigned. A fraction of the clones does not appear; measured against another copy, unresolved V genes explain less than half of the discrepancy, and the remainder lacks a known reason. The V and J calls and clone size are taken from that table; D and trimming were inferred from the DNA. In all, the sample holds roughly 210,000 clones, and approximately 90% of those were seen once. In total, the top ten clones hold approximately 1.6% of the sample.

Inclusive of the bounding cysteine and phenylalanine, the CDR3 is 16 residues long. The entry retains the CDR3 DNA only, 48 bases that are in frame from base 1. V was cut back by 7 bases and J by 1 base, leaving a gap of 17 bases between them. Via the germline V gene (reference sequence), CDR1 is MNHNY and CDR2 SVGAGI. Whole blood was collected in K2EDTA tubes by collaborating institutions according to the institutions' own protocols. For TCRbeta analysis, collaborator samples were shipped as frozen whole blood, as isolated PBMCs, or as DNA extracted from either sample type. The TCR comes from a man in his sixties or seventies with acute or convalescent COVID-19. The chain was built from TRBV6-6 and TRBJ1-5; the D gene assignment is ambiguous. Sample: peripheral blood. The DNA is TGTGCCAGCACCGAGCCAGGCCGCCCCAGCAATCAGCCCCAGCATTTT. Its product reads: CASTEPGRPSNQPQHF.